The 17 T cell receptor beta chains presented below share a single source sample, sequenced in a study of control samples from healthy donors and cancer patients. TCRdb's table, derived via immunoSEQ multiplex PCR, lists solely in-frame clones and lacks some. The sample holds 95,000 to 130,000 clones, roughly 91% seen once. Specimen: blood. The receptors were gathered from a woman aged 70-85 years in good health.

The chain uses TRBV19 and TRBJ2-7; the D call may be TRBD1 or TRBD2 (5 bases each). Germline CDR1 LNHDA, CDR2 SQIVND (reference sequence). This CDR3 is 13 amino acids long. The ends were cut back, 5 bases at V and 4 bases at J, with 12 bases in the middle. CDR3 loop: CASSRQGGYEQYF. The CDR3, as DNA: TGTGCCAGTAGTCGGCAGGGCGGGTACGAGCAGTACTTC.

The chain has TRBV5-1 and TRBJ1-2; maybe TRBD1 (6 bases). There are 14 residues in the CDR3. V was pared by 1 base and J by 6 bases, with 13 bases between. CDR1 is SGHRS, CDR2 YFSETQ, per germline. The CDR3 DNA reads as TGCGCCAGCAGCTTGCGTTCAGGGGATCATGGCTACACCTTC. Its translation: CASSLRSGDHGYTF. Complete variable domain (other parts from reference TRBV5-1 and TRBJ1-2): KAGVTQTPRYLIKTRGQQVTLSCSPISGHRSVSWYQQTPGQGLQFLFEYFSETQRNKGNFPGRFSGRQFSNSRSEMNVSTLELGDSALYLCASSLRSGDHGYTFGSGTRLTVV.

The rearrangement links TRBV10-1 to TRBJ2-1; 11 nucleotides line up with TRBD2. Per germline, CDR1 WNHNN and CDR2 SYGVQD (reference sequence). The ends lost 6 bases at V and 15 bases at J; junction bases unmatched: 7. The CDR3 is made up of 12 amino acids. The CDR3 loop is CASSEGTSGLFF. In DNA form, the CDR3 reads TGCGCCAGCAGCGAAGGGACTAGCGGCCTGTTCTTC.

The rearrangement uses TRBV3-1 (or the pseudogene TRBV3-2) and TRBJ2-3, with D hard to call. The CDR3 extends over 18 amino acids. The germline V and J ends were trimmed by 1 base and 3 bases, with 20 bases remaining between them. Germline assignment: CDR1 LGHDT and CDR2 YNNKEL (reference sequence). The CDR3 protein is CASSQGKPPGRCTDTQYF. CDR3 in DNA: TGTGCCAGCAGCCAAGGCAAGCCGCCCGGAAGATGTACAGATACGCAGTATTTT.

This chain connects TRBV13 to TRBJ2-7; 8 bases match TRBD2. V lost 5 bases and J lost 1; bases outside the gene matches: 4. Germline V gives CDR1 PRHDT, CDR2 FYEKMQ (reference sequence). The CDR3 is 14 residues long. The CDR3: CASSGTRTSYEQYF. As DNA, the CDR3 is TGTGCCAGCAGCGGGACTAGGACTTCCTACGAGCAGTACTTC.

A single count supports this clone. V is TRBV5-1 and J is TRBJ2-1; TRBD1 might be the D (5 bases). The CDR3 consists of 15 residues. Trimming removed 5 bases at V and 5 bases at J, with 17 bases between. Germline V lookup: CDR1 SGHRS, CDR2 YFSETQ. The CDR3 bases are TGCGCCAGCAGTCTTCCCGCTGACAGTCACAATGAGCAGTTCTTC. This sequence encodes CASSLPADSHNEQFF.

The rearrangement uses TRBV5-1 and TRBJ2-4; D call uncertain. The CDR3 loop spans 17 amino acids. Germline CDR1 SGHRS, CDR2 YFSETQ. Deletions cut 0 bases from V and 6 bases from J, with 19 bases between. The CDR3 is CASSLVFVGNSLNIQYF. The CDR3 DNA reads TGCGCCAGCAGCTTGGTCTTCGTCGGCAACTCCTTAAACATTCAGTACTTC.

V and J are TRBV15 and TRBJ2-1, with D perhaps being TRBD1 or TRBD2 (5 bases each). The CDR3 loop spans 15 amino acids. Trimming removed 3 bases at V and 2 bases at J, with 11 bases between. Per germline, CDR1 LNHNV and CDR2 YYDKDF (reference sequence). The chain's CDR3 is CATSSSPGPYNEQFF. CDR3 DNA: TGTGCCACCAGCAGTTCCCCGGGACCCTACAATGAGCAGTTCTTC.

This rearrangement joins TRBV7-8 to TRBJ2-2; no clear D gene. V lost 1 base to trimming and J lost 4 bases, with 4 bases between them. CDR1 and CDR2 (germline): SGHVS, FQNEAQ. This CDR3 is built from 13 residues. Here the CDR3 reads CASSLVSTGELFF. The CDR3 DNA sequence: TGTGCCAGCAGCTTAGTCTCCACCGGGGAGCTGTTTTTT.

V usage is TRBV6-5 and J usage is TRBJ1-1; no clear D gene. V lost 1 base and J 1 base, leaving 7 bases between the germline ends. The CDR3 consists of 14 residues. The germline CDR1 and CDR2 sequences are MNHEY and SVGAGI. In DNA, the CDR3 is TGTGCCAGCAGTTACTACAGCACGAACACTGAAGCTTTCTTT. As protein: CASSYYSTNTEAFF.

V is TRBV5-6 and J is TRBJ1-2; D is uncertain. Germline-derived CDR1 and CDR2 are SGHDT and YYEEEE. Trimming removed 2 bases from V and 8 bases from J, with 13 bases in between. The CDR3 totals 13 residues. The CDR3 is CASSLPGGRGYTF. DNA of the CDR3: TGTGCCAGCAGCTTACCAGGAGGAAGGGGCTACACCTTC. The whole variable domain, remainder taken from reference TRBV5-6 and TRBJ1-2, is DAGVTQSPTHLIKTRGQQVTLRCSPKSGHDTVSWYQQALGQGPQFIFQYYEEEERQRGNFPDRFSGHQFPNYSSELNVNALLLGDSALYLCASSLPGGRGYTFGSGTRLTVV.

This chain connects TRBV10-1 to TRBJ1-5; weak D call: TRBD1 (6 bases). Germline CDR1 and CDR2: WNHNN and SYGVQD (reference sequence). V lost 7 bases and J 5 bases, leaving 18 bases between the germline ends. CDR3 length equals 15 residues. The CDR3 spells CASNVPRGAYQPQHF. The CDR3 coding sequence is TGCGCCAGCAATGTCCCGCGGGGGGCCTATCAGCCCCAGCATTTT.

This clone was counted only a few times. V gene TRBV7-3 combines with J gene TRBJ1-6; 7 bases align to TRBD1. From germline, CDR1 is SGHTA and CDR2 FQGTGA. The CDR3 consists of 15 residues. With V trimmed by 4 bases and J by 9 bases, 9 bases remained unmatched. CDR3 bases: TGTGCCAGCAGCTCCACCTCAGGGGGTGGTTCACCCCTCCACTTT. Encoded protein: CASSSTSGGGSPLHF.

The CDR3 here is CASSYGSTAAEAFF. As DNA, the CDR3 is TGTGCCAGCAGTTACGGGTCGACAGCCGCTGAAGCTTTCTTT. The chain couples TRBV6-2 or TRBV6-3 to TRBJ1-1, with D perhaps TRBD1 (5 bases). Germline V gene lookup returns CDR1 MNHEY and CDR2 SVGEGT. Between the trimmed V and J ends, which lost 2 bases and 6 bases, there was a span of 13 bases. CDR3 length: 14 amino acids.

The J gene is TRBJ1-1, the V gene TRBV29-1, with D possibly matching TRBD1 (5 bases). CDR3 length: 11 residues. The ends were cut back, 7 bases at V and 2 bases at J, with 8 bases in the middle. Per the germline V gene, CDR1 is SQVTM and CDR2 is ANQGSEA. CDR3 in DNA: TGCAGCGCCAGGACAAACACTGAAGCTTTCTTT. Amino acids: CSARTNTEAFF. Filled out from reference TRBV29-1 and TRBJ1-1, the complete variable domain reads SAVISQKPSRDICQRGTSLTIQCQVDSQVTMMFWYRQQPGQSLTLIATANQGSEATYESGFVIDKFPISRPNLTFSTLTVSNMSPEDSSIYLCSARTNTEAFFGQGTRLTVV.

This rearrangement joins TRBV5-1 to TRBJ1-1, with D possibly TRBD1 on 5 matching bases. With 4 bases removed from V and 1 base from J, the gap between germline ends came to 11 bases. The V gene's germline CDR1 is SGHRS and CDR2 YFSETQ. The CDR3 is 14 residues long. CDR3 DNA sequence: TGCGCCAGCAGCCTGTTAGGGGAGAACACTGAAGCTTTCTTT. Its protein product is CASSLLGENTEAFF.

The chain uses TRBV2 and TRBJ1-1; 8 bases map to TRBD1. The CDR3 covers 14 residues. Germline V gene sequence: CDR1 SNHLY, CDR2 FYNNEI. Germline trimming cut 8 bases from V and 5 bases from J; bases unmatched to any gene: 10. As DNA, the CDR3 is TGTGCCAGCTTGATTCAGGGGGCTGGAACTGAAGCTTTCTTT. Translating gives CASLIQGAGTEAFF.